This T cell receptor (beta chain) was documented in a study of shared clonotypes between healthy human individuals (dated by TCRdb to the early 2020s). About the investigation overall: The cohort comprised two women and a few men aged 18 to 49 years. For each donor, CD4 naive and CD4 memory were each given three plates, CD8 naive was given two plates, and CD8 memory was given one plate. The study deeply sequenced blood TCR repertoires of about five healthy adults to estimate repertoire size and the extent of clonotype sharing between individuals. To increase sequencing depth and limit assay-specific biases, different laboratories used diverse techniques to prepare libraries and sequence TCR repertoires. Between about 0.8 and 8.9 billion PBMCs per donor were obtained by leukapheresis. General conclusions and limits of the study: Sampling was restricted to blood, and TCR repertoires in tissues likely differ from the TCR repertoires found in blood. Even with the large sequencing depth, rarefaction of the sorted-subset datasets indicated that sequencing was incomplete. Pairwise subsampling indicated that sequencing depth was expected to affect the degree of clonotype sharing among donors. Clonotypes shared by all four sorted-subset donors showed higher generation probabilities than non-shared clonotypes. Because the study included only a small number of donors, the genetic and exposure-history diversity represented was limited. Larger estimated clonotype richness was generally found for naive subsets than for memory subsets. About 5% of naive CD4, 3% to 3.5% of naive CD8, around 2.3% of memory CD4, and 0.35% to 0.4% of memory CD8 clonotypes were shared across several donors.

V sheds 0 bases and J sheds 5 bases, leaving 14 bases between their ends. Including the terminal cysteine and phenylalanine, the CDR3 comprises 15 residues. Only CDR3 DNA remains: 45 bases, in frame from the first base. Taken from the germline V gene, the CDR1 and CDR2 loops are MGHRA and YSYEKL. Using the deep immunoSEQ assay, multiplex PCR amplified TCR CDR3 regions from genomic DNA. Genomic DNA extracted from each cell subset was distributed evenly over all wells of several immunoSEQ 96-well plates, and each plate served as one replicate. For sorted subsets, 200 ng of genomic DNA, equivalent to around 29,000 T cell genomes, went into each replicate PCR. Purified libraries were measured with a Qubit 3.0 fluorometer, size-checked on a Bioanalyzer 2100, and measured again with the KAPA Library Quantification kit. Each immunoSEQ 96-well plate was sequenced on its own single-read 150-cycle Illumina NextSeq 550 flow cell. The authors' pipeline ran thus. The immunoSEQ output contained only junctional sequences without quality scores, so filtering could not match that applied to full-length reads. Sequences were annotated with PyIR, a Python wrapper for IgBLAST v1.9, and V/J genes and CDR3 were assigned using IMGT germline references. Reads were removed for weak V/J assignments (E-value above 1e-6), missing CDR3, stop codons, out-of-frame junctions, or ambiguous translated residues. V3J clonotypes were defined by identical inferred V gene, J gene, and CDR3 amino acid sequence. The percentage overlap between two repertoires was calculated by dividing the number of shared unique clonotypes by the size of the smaller repertoire. Three approaches were used to assess repertoire richness: RTK rarefaction, the Chao1 estimator, and Recon v2.1 estimates of unobserved clonotypes. Generation probabilities for all TCRbeta clonotypes obtained by the gDNA method from a handful of donors were computed using OLGA. Sourced from immuneACCESS, this table was stored by TCRdb with only in-frame sequences that have V and J called. A share of the clones is absent; for the studies checked, an unresolved V gene accounts for under half, and the remainder has no known explanation. V and J calls and clone size are given by that table; D and trimming were obtained from the DNA. Recorded for this sample are around 580,000 clones; roughly 98% of them occurred a single time. The ten top clones hold 0.3% to 0.35% of the sample.

This clone was counted once. What this receptor recognizes is not known. No base-level quality is on record; no much larger clone is a single base apart. CD8 naive samples consisted of CD45RO-negative cells that were positively selected for CCR7, yielding a CD45RA+CCR7+ population without TemRA cells. The donors were healthy, HIV-negative adults who had no recently reported acute infections or vaccinations. Every donor was a Caucasian adult residing in Nashville, Tennessee, USA. After blood collection by leukapheresis, PBMCs were isolated using Ficoll-Histopaque density gradient centrifugation and then cryopreserved in the vapor phase of liquid nitrogen. Analytical flow cytometry was used to check the purity and quantity of each magnetically sorted T cell population. From each sorted fraction, genomic DNA was isolated and quantified by UV absorbance on a Nanodrop 2000c.

The clonotype originates from a man aged 25-45 years in good health. Sequencing used naive CD8+ T cells sorted from blood. The cell subset or site tag for this specimen amounts to: CD45RA+CCR7+. The sequence joins TRBV4-1 to TRBJ2-7; no D gene is confidently identified. The bases read TGCGCCAGCAGCCAAGACGTGGATCCTGGGGACGAGCAGTACTTC. This codes for CASSQDVDPGDEQYF.